The entry that follows covers one T cell receptor (beta chain) sequence. Its antigen is currently unknown. The record originates from a study of T cell repertoires in cytomegalovirus infection. Study summary: Researchers turned to recently identified HLA-C-restricted CMV epitopes as well as well-studied HLA-B-restricted ones. Carrying CMV and the relevant HLA type showed in public TCR beta signatures. Study-level results: HLA-C-restricted CMV-specific TCR beta clonotypes prevailed in the ex vivo response. Pooled public TCR beta family frequency picked out CMV carriers with the relevant HLA.

Deletions cut 7 bases from V and 9 bases from J, with 22 bases between. The CDR3 runs 15 residues. Germline V gene lookup returns CDR1 MNHEY and CDR2 SMNVEV (reference sequence). TCRdb re-called the reads with MiXCR, one entry per CDR3 protein. The sample carries roughly 51,000 distinct CDR3 sequences, about a fifth recorded once. The sequence derives from a human donor in good health (CMV status not recorded). Some clones in this sample may be carry-over from other donors' samples. The rearrangement uses TRBV27 and TRBJ1-5, with D unclear. The specimen was CD8+ T cells from cultured PBMCs, collected from culture after CMV antigen stimulation. CDR3 protein: CASTLRAGRGTPQHF. CDR3 in DNA: TGTGCCAGCACCCTCCGGGCCGGACGGGGTACGCCCCAGCATTTT.